This T cell receptor beta chain was recovered during a study of blood T cell repertoires in COVID-19. Overall study: There were acute and convalescent COVID-19 samples, and they came from the United States, Italy and Spain.

Libraries were prepared by immunoSEQ multiplex PCR; TCRdb keeps only in-frame clonotypes and omits some of them. The profile shows 350,000 or so clones, roughly 87% of them singletons. The CDR3 totals 13 residues. V was trimmed by 3 bases and J by 7 bases, leaving 10 bases between them. CDR1 is SGDLS and CDR2 is YYNGEE in the germline V gene. Participant-given clinical history determined each cohort assignment. The TCR was taken from a woman between 25 and 40 years old who had recovered from COVID-19. The chain links TRBV9 to TRBJ1-4; D is uncertain. The sequenced material came from PBMCs or T cells enriched from blood (not recorded which). The chain's CDR3 is CASSAVGGEKLFF. CDR3 bases: TGTGCCAGCAGCGCCGTTGGAGGTGAAAAACTGTTTTTT.